A single sample is the source of the 23 T cell receptor beta chains below, sequenced in a study of CD8 T cells in Susac syndrome. With random hexamers, roughly 0.45 to 1 ug RNA was reverse transcribed. TCRdb processed the immunoSEQ multiplex PCR reads anew with MiXCR; each CDR3 protein has one entry. In the table there are about 200,000 distinct CDR3 sequences, 90% to 95% of which are singletons. Sequenced: CD4+ T cells from PBMCs. The receptors shown here come from a human donor in good health.

This clonotype was detected once. The genes are TRBV30 and TRBJ1-5; D possibly corresponds to TRBD1 (5 bases). The CDR3 has 14 amino acids. Deletions cut 4 bases from V and 0 bases from J, with 10 bases between. Germline lookup yields CDR1 GTSNPN and CDR2 SVGIG (reference sequence). CDR3 nucleotide sequence: TGTGCCTGGAATCCGGGACTTAGCAATCAGCCCCAGCATTTT. Amino acid sequence: CAWNPGLSNQPQHF.

J is TRBJ2-7 and V is TRBV3-1; D not resolved. The germline CDR1 and CDR2 sequences are LGHDT and YNNKEL (reference sequence). V lost 2 bases, J lost 4 bases, and 9 bases lay in between. CDR3 length: 13 amino acids. The CDR3 spells CASSQMVHYEQYF. The DNA of the CDR3 is TGTGCCAGCAGCCAAATGGTTCATTACGAGCAGTACTTC.

J is TRBJ2-1 and V is TRBV7-7; 7 nucleotides line up with TRBD2. This CDR3 has 14 residues. Germline CDR1 is SSHAT and CDR2 is FNYEAQ (reference sequence). V shed 5 bases, J shed 5 bases, and the junction held 6 bases outside the gene matches. CDR3 coding DNA: TGTGCCAGCAGCCCGGTGCGGGGGAACAATGAGCAGTTCTTC. Its protein is CASSPVRGNNEQFF.

This sequence joins TRBV3-1 and TRBJ1-1; possible D gene TRBD1, 5 bases. V shed 2 bases and J shed 0 bases, with 7 bases lying between them. Germline loops: CDR1 LGHDT, CDR2 YNNKEL (reference sequence). This CDR3 contains 14 residues. CDR3 DNA sequence: TGTGCCAGCAGCCAAACGACAGTGAACACTGAAGCTTTCTTT. Encoded protein: CASSQTTVNTEAFF.

This chain uses TRBV27 with TRBJ1-2, with D possibly TRBD1 on 5 matching bases. In germline, CDR1 is MNHEY, CDR2 SMNVEV (reference sequence). The V gene lost 6 bases and the J gene lost 7 bases, with 12 bases spanning the gap. The CDR3 has 12 residues. The CDR3 here is CASRPAGSGYTF. As DNA, the CDR3 is TGTGCCAGCAGGCCTGCAGGGAGTGGCTACACCTTC.

The count of this clonotype is one. The chain has TRBV5-4 and TRBJ2-7; a weak D match, TRBD1 (5 bases). Germline values: CDR1 SGHNT, CDR2 YYREEE (reference sequence). V lost 0 bases and J lost 0, with 10 bases in between. CDR3 size: 15 residues. The CDR3 DNA sequence: TGTGCCAGCAGCTTGGCCAGGGTAGACTCCTACGAGCAGTACTTC. Translation: CASSLARVDSYEQYF.

The V gene is TRBV20-1, the J gene TRBJ2-5; D is possibly TRBD1 (6 bases). This CDR3 region has 11 residues. Germline V gene sequence: CDR1 DFQATT, CDR2 SNEGSKA (reference sequence). CDR3 sequence: CTSGVEETQYF. DNA of the CDR3: TGCACTTCAGGGGTCGAAGAGACCCAGTACTTC.

The chain uses TRBV20-1 and TRBJ2-7; no clear D gene. The CDR3 totals 13 residues. CDR1 is DFQATT, CDR2 SNEGSKA, per germline (reference sequence). The V and J ends lost 3 bases and 2 bases respectively, with 11 bases between them. In nucleotides, the CDR3 is TGCAGTGCTAGGGACGCGAGAACCTACGAGCAGTACTTC. This codes for CSARDARTYEQYF.

V and J are TRBV6-6 and TRBJ1-5, with 7 bases identical to TRBD1. V lost 0 bases and J lost 8; bases outside the gene matches: 7. Per germline, CDR1 MNHNY and CDR2 SVGAGI (reference sequence). The CDR3 loop spans 15 amino acids. DNA of the CDR3: TGTGCCAGCAGTTACTCGAGGCAGGGGGGGGAGCCCCAGCATTTT. This encodes CASSYSRQGGEPQHF.

V usage is TRBV7-2 and J usage is TRBJ2-7; possibly TRBD2 for D (5 bases). Germline V lookup: CDR1 SGHTA, CDR2 FQGNSA. This CDR3 comprises 15 residues. Trimming took off 0 bases at V and 3 bases at J, with 12 bases between the two ends. CDR3 DNA sequence: TGTGCCAGCAGCTTAGCCCCCGGGAAGTTCTACGAGCAGTACTTC. Its protein is CASSLAPGKFYEQYF.

The chain joins TRBV20-1 to TRBJ2-7; 8 nucleotides align to TRBD1. In germline, CDR1 is DFQATT, CDR2 SNEGSKA (reference sequence). J lost 4 bases, V lost 2 bases, and 13 bases had no gene match. The CDR3 spans 16 residues. DNA of the CDR3: TGCAGTGCTAGATCTCCTTGGACAGGGACGGATTACGAGCAGTACTTC. This gives the protein CSARSPWTGTDYEQYF.

The chain carries TRBV29-1 and TRBJ1-1, with a tentative D call TRBD1 (6 bases). CDR3 length: 12 amino acids. CDR1 and CDR2 (germline): SQVTM, ANQGSEA. Deletions cut 6 bases from V and 4 bases from J, with 12 bases between. The CDR3 bases are TGCAGCGTGGAGGGGGAGGCCACTGAAGCTTTCTTT. This sequence encodes CSVEGEATEAFF.

The CDR3 spells CASTQEALAPGGQYNEQFF. The CDR3 nucleotides are TGTGCCAGCACCCAGGAGGCACTAGCCCCCGGGGGGCAATACAATGAGCAGTTCTTC. This chain connects TRBV7-3 to TRBJ2-1, with D possibly being TRBD2 (7 bases). Germline lookup yields CDR1 SGHTA and CDR2 FQGTGA. This CDR3 contains 19 residues. Trimming stripped 7 bases from V and 4 bases from J, with 29 bases between. Based on the CDR3 plus reference TRBV7-3 and TRBJ2-1, the full variable domain is GAGVSQTPSNKVTEKGKYVELRCDPISGHTALYWYRQSLGQGPEFLIYFQGTGAADDSGLPNDRFFAVRPEGSVSTLKIQRTERGDSAVYLCASTQEALAPGGQYNEQFFGPGTRLTVL.

This clonotype was detected once. The V call is TRBV4-1, the J call TRBJ2-3; TRBD1 agrees at 7 bases. Germline CDR1 MGHRA, CDR2 YSYEKL. CDR3 size: 16 residues. Germline trimming cut 0 bases from V and 4 bases from J; bases unmatched to any gene: 7. The CDR3 here is CASSQDRVGGADTQYF. CDR3 coding DNA: TGCGCCAGCAGCCAAGACCGGGTAGGGGGCGCAGATACGCAGTATTTT.

The DNA for the CDR3 is TGCAGTGCTAGACCCGGTGGACTAGCCCTGGGTACGCAGTATTTT. It is translated as CSARPGGLALGTQYF. The rearrangement joins TRBV20-1 to TRBJ2-3; 8 bases align to TRBD2. V gave up 2 bases and J gave up 8 bases; unmatched junction bases: 12. Germline V gene lookup returns CDR1 DFQATT and CDR2 SNEGSKA (reference sequence). The CDR3 sequence is 15 residues long.

This chain joins TRBV9 and TRBJ1-4; a possible D gene is TRBD1 (6 bases). Deletions cut 0 bases from V and 7 bases from J, with 13 bases between. This CDR3 has 15 residues. Germline values: CDR1 SGDLS, CDR2 YYNGEE. The CDR3 loop reads CASSVGGQGGEKLFF. The CDR3 DNA reads as TGTGCCAGCAGCGTAGGGGGGCAGGGTGGTGAAAAACTGTTTTTT.

The chain couples TRBV3-1 to TRBJ2-4; TRBD1 matches 11 bases. The V gene's germline CDR1 is LGHDT and CDR2 YNNKEL (reference sequence). V gave up 4 bases and J gave up 8 bases; unmatched junction bases: 4. The CDR3 loop spans 14 amino acids. CDR3 amino acids: CASSLRDRGDIQYF. The CDR3 region has the DNA TGTGCCAGCAGCCTCCGGGACAGGGGGGACATTCAGTACTTC.

The rearrangement joins TRBV24-1 to TRBJ1-1; D not resolved. Trimming shortened V by 7 bases and J by 5 bases, and 4 bases separated the two germline ends. Germline V CDR1 and CDR2: KGHDR, SFDVKD. This CDR3 comprises 10 residues. Here the CDR3 reads CATRKTEAFF. The CDR3 region has the DNA TGTGCCACCAGAAAGACTGAAGCTTTCTTT.

The chain uses TRBV14 and TRBJ1-1; 7 bases agree with TRBD1. The J segment lost 0 bases and the V segment lost 5 bases, leaving 6 bases of the junction unmatched. This CDR3 has 15 residues. Per the germline V gene, CDR1 is SGHDN and CDR2 is FVKESK. CDR3 region: CASSEWDRLNTEAFF. Written as DNA, the CDR3 is TGTGCCAGCAGCGAATGGGACAGACTGAACACTGAAGCTTTCTTT.

This clonotype was found a few times. The chain's CDR3 is CASSWGAYGYTF. CDR3 DNA sequence: TGTGCCAGCAGCTGGGGGGCCTATGGCTACACCTTC. The rearrangement joins TRBV11-2 to TRBJ1-2, with D maybe TRBD1 (6 bases). V gave up 4 bases and J gave up 4 bases, with 7 bases separating them. Per the germline V gene, CDR1 is SGHAT and CDR2 is FQNNGV. CDR3 length equals 12 residues.

This clonotype appeared once. CDR3 sequence (DNA): TGTGCCAGCAGCCCAGCAATTGAGGGGGCGACCTACACCTTC. Translated: CASSPAIEGATYTF. The chain uses TRBV5-4 and TRBJ1-2; 7 nucleotides align to TRBD1. This CDR3 contains 14 residues. The germline V gene has CDR1 SGHNT and CDR2 YYREEE (reference sequence). V lost 4 bases to trimming and J lost 10 bases; unmatched junction nucleotides: 13.

The chain combines TRBV5-4 with TRBJ2-1; 7 bases align to TRBD1. Unmatched junction bases numbered 9, after V lost 4 bases and J lost 2 bases. Germline V gives CDR1 SGHNT, CDR2 YYREEE (reference sequence). This CDR3 spans 16 amino acids. The CDR3 bases are TGTGCCAGCAGCCCGCCGACAGGGTCGACCTACAATGAGCAGTTCTTC. Its translation: CASSPPTGSTYNEQFF.

This rearrangement joins TRBV29-1 to TRBJ2-3, with D maybe TRBD2 (5 bases). In germline, CDR1 is SQVTM, CDR2 ANQGSEA. The V end was cut by 4 bases, the J end by 3 bases, with 17 bases between. The CDR3 sequence is 15 residues long. CDR3 nucleotide sequence: TGCAGCGTTGTCCCCAGCGGCGAATCGACAGATACGCAGTATTTT. The encoded protein is CSVVPSGESTDTQYF.